This T cell receptor beta chain derives from a study of cytomegalovirus exposure and HLA in healthy donors. General study points: Clonal expansion, a later analysis showed, was greater in HLA-associated TCR beta chains than in equally common others. Previous analysis showed most TCR beta V segments were productive about 90% or about 30% of the time.

The CDR3 has 15 amino acids. V was clipped by 5 bases and J by 0 bases; unmatched bases: 7. The germline CDR1 and CDR2 sequences are MNHEY and SVGAGI. The PCR had 60 Vbeta and 13 Jbeta primers. Clones were sequenced by immunoSEQ multiplex PCR, and TCRdb holds only the in-frame ones, with some missing. In the table there are 150,000 to 250,000 clones, around 81% of which are singletons. About this clone itself: Its antigen is not identified.

This receptor was obtained from a man in his thirties or forties in good health and CMV-seronegative. Sequenced input: PBMCs. The chain couples TRBV6-5 to TRBJ2-7; TRBD1 matches at 7 bases. As DNA, the CDR3 is TGTGCCAGCAGTATAAGCAACAGGGGCTCCTACGAGCAGTACTTC. This sequence encodes CASSISNRGSYEQYF.